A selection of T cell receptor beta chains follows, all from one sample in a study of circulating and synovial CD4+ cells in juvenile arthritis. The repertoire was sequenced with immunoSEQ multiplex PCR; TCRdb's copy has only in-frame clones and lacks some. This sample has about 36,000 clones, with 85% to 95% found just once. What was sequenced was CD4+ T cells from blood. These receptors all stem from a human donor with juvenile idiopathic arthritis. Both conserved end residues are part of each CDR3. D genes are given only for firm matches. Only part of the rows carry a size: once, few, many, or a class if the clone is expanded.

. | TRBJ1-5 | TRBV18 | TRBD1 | CASSLTTGELQPQHF | TGTGCCAGCTCACTTACGACAGGGGAGTTGCAGCCCCAGCATTTT
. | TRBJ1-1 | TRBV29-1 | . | CSVGTPGDWNTEAFF | TGCAGCGTTGGAACCCCGGGGGACTGGAACACTGAAGCTTTCTTT
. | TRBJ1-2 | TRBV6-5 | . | CASSSSGGDHGYTF | TGTGCCAGCAGTTCCTCCGGAGGGGACCATGGCTACACCTTC
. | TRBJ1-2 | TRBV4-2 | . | CASSQAFADRGSYTF | TGTGCCAGCAGCCAAGCCTTCGCGGATCGGGGAAGCTACACCTTC
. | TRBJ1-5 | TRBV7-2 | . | CASSLGGGSNQPQHF | TGTGCCAGCAGCTTAGGGGGCGGCAGCAATCAGCCCCAGCATTTT
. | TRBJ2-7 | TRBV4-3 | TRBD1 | CASSQALDRRNSYEQYF | TGCGCCAGCAGCCAAGCGCTGGACAGGCGTAACTCCTACGAGCAGTACTTC
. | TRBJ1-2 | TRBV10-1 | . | CATEGVGYSGYTF | TGCGCCACCGAGGGGGTAGGCTACTCTGGCTACACCTTC
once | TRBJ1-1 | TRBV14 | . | CASSQVPGNTEAFF | TGTGCCAGCAGCCAAGTTCCGGGAAACACTGAAGCTTTCTTT
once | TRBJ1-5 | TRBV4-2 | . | CASSQDSLRQGGGEWPQHF | TGTGCCAGCAGCCAAGATTCACTTAGGCAGGGAGGGGGTGAGTGGCCCCAGCATTTT
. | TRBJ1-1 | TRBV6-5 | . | CASTPGVVGNTEAFF | TGTGCCAGCACGCCCGGGGTGGTTGGGAACACTGAAGCTTTCTTT
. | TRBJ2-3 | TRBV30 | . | CAWSSTGGQTDTQYF | TGTGCCTGGAGCAGTACCGGGGGTCAAACAGATACGCAGTATTTT
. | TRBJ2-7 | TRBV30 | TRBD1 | CARRRLTGVYEQYF | TGTGCCCGAAGGAGGCTGACAGGGGTTTACGAGCAGTACTTC
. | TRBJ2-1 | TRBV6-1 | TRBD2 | CASSGPASGVYNEQFF | TGTGCCAGCAGTGGGCCAGCTAGCGGGGTTTACAATGAGCAGTTCTTC
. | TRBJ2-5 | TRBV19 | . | CASSTRGETQYF | TGTGCCAGTAGTACTAGGGGAGAGACCCAGTACTTC
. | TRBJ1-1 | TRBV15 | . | CATSRDPGVTEAFF | TGTGCCACCAGCAGAGACCCCGGGGTGACTGAAGCTTTCTTT
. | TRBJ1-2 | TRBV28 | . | CASRQGGTGYTF | TGTGCCTCGCGGCAGGGTGGTACAGGCTACACCTTC
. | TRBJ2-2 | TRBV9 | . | CASTKTVGTNTGELFF | TGTGCCAGCACGAAGACAGTGGGTACGAACACCGGGGAGCTGTTTTTT
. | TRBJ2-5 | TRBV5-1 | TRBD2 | CASYEAGGRGETQYF | TGCGCCAGCTACGAAGCGGGGGGGCGTGGAGAGACCCAGTACTTC
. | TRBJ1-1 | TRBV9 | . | CASSVVPNRNTEAFF | TGTGCCAGCAGCGTAGTGCCGAACAGGAACACTGAAGCTTTCTTT
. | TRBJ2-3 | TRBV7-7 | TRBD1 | CASSLGTVSTDTQYF | TGTGCTAGCAGCTTAGGGACAGTAAGCACAGATACGCAGTATTTT
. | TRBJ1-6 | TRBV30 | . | CAWETDYNSPLHF | TGTGCCTGGGAGACAGATTATAATTCACCCCTCCACTTT
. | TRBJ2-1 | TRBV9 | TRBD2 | CASSALTSGASYNEQFF | TGTGCCAGCAGCGCCCTTACTAGCGGGGCTTCCTACAATGAGCAGTTCTTC
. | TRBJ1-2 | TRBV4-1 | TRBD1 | CASSQGQGGNYGYTF | TGCGCCAGCAGCCAAGGCCAGGGGGGAAACTATGGCTACACCTTC
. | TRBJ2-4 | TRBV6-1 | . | CASSGGPSKNIQYF | TGTGCCAGCAGTGGGGGGCCGAGCAAAAACATTCAGTACTTC
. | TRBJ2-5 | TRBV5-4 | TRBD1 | CASSLGGTGAQETQYF | TGTGCCAGCAGCTTGGGGGGGACAGGGGCCCAAGAGACCCAGTACTTC
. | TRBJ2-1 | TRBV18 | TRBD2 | CASSPPTSGGAIEQFF | TGTGCCAGCTCACCACCCACTAGCGGGGGGGCCATTGAGCAGTTCTTC
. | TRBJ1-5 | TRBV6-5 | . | CASSYSQGGQPQHF | TGTGCCAGCAGTTACTCCCAGGGCGGCCAGCCCCAGCATTTT
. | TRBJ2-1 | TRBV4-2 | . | CASSQARGANHEQFF | TGTGCCAGCAGCCAAGCTCGGGGGGCCAACCATGAGCAGTTCTTC
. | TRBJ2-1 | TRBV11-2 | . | CASSEGSYNEQFF | TGTGCCAGCAGCGAGGGCTCCTACAATGAGCAGTTCTTC
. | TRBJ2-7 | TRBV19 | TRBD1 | CASKADRAGEQYF | TGTGCCAGCAAAGCGGACAGGGCGGGAGAGCAGTACTTC
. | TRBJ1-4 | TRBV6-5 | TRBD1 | CASSYSGQSNEKLFF | TGTGCCAGCAGTTACTCGGGACAGAGTAATGAAAAACTGTTTTTT
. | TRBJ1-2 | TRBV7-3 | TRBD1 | CASSSQGAGYGYTF | TGTGCCAGCAGCTCGCAGGGGGCTGGCTATGGCTACACCTTC
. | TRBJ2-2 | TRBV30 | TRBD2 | CAWRSRGGGTGELFF | TGTGCCTGGCGCAGTCGGGGGGGAGGCACCGGGGAGCTGTTTTTT
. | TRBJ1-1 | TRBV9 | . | CASRGSLNTEAFF | TGTGCCAGCAGGGGCAGCCTGAACACTGAAGCTTTCTTT
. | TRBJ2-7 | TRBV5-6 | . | CASRRTGTQYEQYF | TGTGCCAGCAGGCGTACCGGGACACAATACGAGCAGTACTTC
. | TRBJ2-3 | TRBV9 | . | CASSVAPRVLRGDTQYF | TGTGCCAGCAGCGTAGCTCCCCGGGTCCTCCGCGGCGATACGCAGTATTTT
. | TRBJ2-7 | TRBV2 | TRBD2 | CASSLPGTSGRQSHYEQYF | TGTGCCAGCAGTCTTCCCGGGACTAGCGGCCGACAATCCCACTACGAGCAGTACTTC
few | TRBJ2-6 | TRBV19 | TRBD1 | CASRDSPSGANVLTF | TGTGCCAGCCGGGACAGTCCCTCTGGGGCCAACGTCCTGACTTTC
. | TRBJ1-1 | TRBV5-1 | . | CASSLDGGMNTEAFF | TGCGCCAGCAGCTTGGACGGCGGTATGAACACTGAAGCTTTCTTT
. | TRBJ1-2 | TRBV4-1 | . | CASSQSVNYGYTF | TGCGCCAGCAGCCAATCGGTGAACTATGGCTACACCTTC
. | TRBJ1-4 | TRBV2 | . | CASSEKEVVGVGNEKLFF | TGTGCCAGCAGTGAAAAGGAGGTGGTGGGAGTAGGGAATGAAAAACTGTTTTTT
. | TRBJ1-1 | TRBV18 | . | CASSPVRGGKNTEAFF | TGTGCCAGCTCACCAGTTAGGGGGGGTAAGAACACTGAAGCTTTCTTT
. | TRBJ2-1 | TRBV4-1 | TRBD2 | CASSQGHGGTNNEQFF | TGCGCCAGCAGCCAAGGTCACGGGGGGACCAACAATGAGCAGTTCTTC
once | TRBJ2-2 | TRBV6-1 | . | CASRQAGELFF | TGTGCCAGCAGACAGGCCGGGGAGCTGTTTTTT
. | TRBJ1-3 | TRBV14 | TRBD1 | CASSPAGGYRSSGNTIYF | TGTGCCAGCAGCCCGGCAGGGGGGTATCGGTCCTCTGGAAACACCATATATTTT
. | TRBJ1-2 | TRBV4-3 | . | CASSQVNSPNGYTF | TGCGCCAGCAGCCAAGTTAACAGCCCCAATGGCTACACCTTC
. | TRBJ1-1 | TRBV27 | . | CASSLFRGTEAFF | TGTGCCAGCAGTTTATTTCGGGGGACTGAAGCTTTCTTT
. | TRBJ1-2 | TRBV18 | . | CASSPPNRVVYGYTF | TGTGCCAGCTCACCACCAAACAGGGTAGTTTATGGCTACACCTTC
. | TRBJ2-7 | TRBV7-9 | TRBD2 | CASSLGLAGGFSSYEQYF | TGTGCCAGCAGCTTAGGACTAGCGGGGGGCTTTAGCTCCTACGAGCAGTACTTC
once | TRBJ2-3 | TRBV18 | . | CASSPGRGGDTQYF | TGTGCCAGCTCACCCGGTCGGGGTGGGGATACGCAGTATTTT
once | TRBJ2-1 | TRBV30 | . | CAWTVRADYNEQFF | TGTGCCTGGACCGTCAGGGCAGACTACAATGAGCAGTTCTTC
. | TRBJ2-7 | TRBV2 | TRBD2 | CASSDGAEKTSAYEQYF | TGTGCCAGCAGTGATGGGGCGGAAAAGACTAGCGCCTACGAGCAGTACTTC
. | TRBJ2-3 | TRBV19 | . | CASSMGQGASTDTQYF | TGTGCCAGTAGTATGGGTCAGGGCGCCAGCACAGATACGCAGTATTTT
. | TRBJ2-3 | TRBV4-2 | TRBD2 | CASSQDRAGGGTDTQYF | TGTGCCAGCAGCCAAGATCGAGCGGGGGGGGGAACAGATACGCAGTATTTT
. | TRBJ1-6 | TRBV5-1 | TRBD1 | CASSPGQAVYNSPLHF | TGCGCCAGCAGCCCAGGACAGGCAGTCTATAATTCCCCCCTCCACTTT
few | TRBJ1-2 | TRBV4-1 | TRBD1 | CASSQQGNYGYTF | TGCGCCAGCTCACAACAGGGGAACTATGGCTACACCTTC
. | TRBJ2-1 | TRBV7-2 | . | CASSLVSGVGYNEQFF | TGTGCCAGCAGCTTAGTTTCCGGGGTCGGGTACAATGAGCAGTTCTTC
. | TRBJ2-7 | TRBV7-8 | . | CASRPKGGGEQYF | TGTGCCAGCCGGCCGAAGGGCGGAGGCGAGCAGTACTTC
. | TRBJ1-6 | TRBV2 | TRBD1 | CASTQGGGNSPLHF | TGTGCCAGCACTCAGGGGGGAGGCAATTCACCCCTCCACTTT